This T cell receptor beta chain is from a study of blood T cell repertoires in COVID-19. Study details: Samples came from the United States, Italy and Spain, spanning acute and convalescent COVID-19. T cells, B-cell-depleted T cells, or PBMCs provided the cDNA or gDNA that served as material.

Germline CDR1 and CDR2: SGHDT and YYEEEE. The CDR3 extends over 17 amino acids. V shed 2 bases, J shed 5 bases, and the junction held 10 bases outside the gene matches. The assay was immunoSEQ multiplex PCR, and TCRdb's table has in-frame clones only and misses some. The table has roughly 150,000 clones, roughly 85% seen once; the top ten hold about 5%. Source material: peripheral blood. The receptor comes from a human donor in a cohort sampled during active COVID-19. V usage is TRBV5-6 and J usage is TRBJ1-3; TRBD1 matches 10 bases. The CDR3: CASSFRPGTGARNTIYF. DNA for the CDR3: TGTGCCAGCAGCTTCCGACCCGGGACAGGGGCCCGAAACACCATATATTTT.